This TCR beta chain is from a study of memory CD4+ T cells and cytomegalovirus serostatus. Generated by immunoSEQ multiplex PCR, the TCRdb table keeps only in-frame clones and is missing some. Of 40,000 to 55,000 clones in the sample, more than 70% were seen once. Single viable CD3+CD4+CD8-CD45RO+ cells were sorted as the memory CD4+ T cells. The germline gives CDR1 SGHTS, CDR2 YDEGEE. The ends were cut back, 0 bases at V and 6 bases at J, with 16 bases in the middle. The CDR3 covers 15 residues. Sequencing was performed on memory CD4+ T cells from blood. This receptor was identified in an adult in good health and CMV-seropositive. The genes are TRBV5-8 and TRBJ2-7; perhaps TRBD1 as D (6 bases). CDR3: CASSLGGQGSAEQYF. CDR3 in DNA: TGTGCCAGCAGCTTGGGGGGGCAGGGGTCAGCCGAGCAGTACTTC.